This TCR beta chain comes out of a study of blood T cell repertoires in COVID-19. Only in-frame clones appear in the TCRdb table, and some are missing; sequencing was by immunoSEQ multiplex PCR. This repertoire shows 130,000 or so clones, approximately 83% found once; its top ten account for approximately 8.4%. V shed 4 bases, J shed 4 bases, and the junction held 12 bases outside the gene matches. Germline V gene lookup returns CDR1 SGHRS and CDR2 YFSETQ. This CDR3 region has 16 residues. The V call is TRBV5-1, the J call TRBJ1-1, with TRBD1 matching over 8 bases. Sequenced sample: PBMCs or T cells enriched from blood (not recorded which). This sequence was found in a man aged 50-60 years who had recovered from COVID-19. The CDR3: CASSPSGGGSGTEAFF. The CDR3 DNA is TGCGCCAGCAGCCCCTCAGGGGGCGGCTCGGGCACTGAAGCTTTCTTT.